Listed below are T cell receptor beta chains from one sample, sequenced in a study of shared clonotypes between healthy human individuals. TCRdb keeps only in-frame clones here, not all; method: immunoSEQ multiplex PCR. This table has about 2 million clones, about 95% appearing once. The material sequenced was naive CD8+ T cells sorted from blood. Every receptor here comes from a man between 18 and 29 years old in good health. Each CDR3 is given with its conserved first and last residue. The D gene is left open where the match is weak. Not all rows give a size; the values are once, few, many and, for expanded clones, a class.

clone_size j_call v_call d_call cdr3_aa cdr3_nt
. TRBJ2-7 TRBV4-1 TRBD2 CASSQDSGGKIYEQYF TGCGCCAGCAGCCAAGATTCGGGGGGAAAGATCTACGAGCAGTACTTC
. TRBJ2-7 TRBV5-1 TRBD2 CASSPGGLAGGNEQYF TGCGCCAGCAGCCCGGGGGGACTAGCGGGAGGAAACGAGCAGTACTTC
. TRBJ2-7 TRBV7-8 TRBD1 CASSLASGQPYTGRYGYEQYF TGTGCCAGCAGCTTAGCCTCGGGACAGCCATACACGGGACGGTACGGGTACGAGCAGTACTTC
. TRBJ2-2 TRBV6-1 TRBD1 CASSGDRDGTGELFF TGTGCCAGCAGTGGAGACAGGGACGGGACCGGGGAGCTGTTTTTT
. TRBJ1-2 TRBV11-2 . CASSLGGLDGYTF TGTGCCAGCAGCTTAGGAGGGCTAGATGGCTACACCTTC
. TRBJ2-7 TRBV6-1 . CASSDNYYEQYF TGTGCCAGCAGTGACAATTACTACGAGCAGTACTTC
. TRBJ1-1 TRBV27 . CASSLLVNTEAFF TGTGCCAGCAGTTTATTGGTGAACACTGAAGCTTTCTTT
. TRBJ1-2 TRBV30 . CAWNPSGDGYTF TGTGCCTGGAATCCGTCCGGGGATGGCTACACCTTC
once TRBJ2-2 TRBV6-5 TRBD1 CASSSLGTGDYGELFF TGTGCCAGCAGTTCGCTTGGGACAGGGGATTACGGGGAGCTGTTTTTT
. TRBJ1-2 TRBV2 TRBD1 CASRTWTGPEGYGYTF TGTGCCAGCAGAACCTGGACAGGGCCCGAAGGCTATGGCTACACCTTC
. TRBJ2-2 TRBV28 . CASSLWASGQGTGELFF TGTGCCAGCAGTTTATGGGCTTCGGGGCAGGGCACCGGGGAGCTGTTTTTT
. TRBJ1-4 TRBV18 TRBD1 CASSPSGQGKLFF TGTGCCAGCTCACCGTCCGGACAGGGAAAACTGTTTTTT
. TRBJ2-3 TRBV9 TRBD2 CASSAGGYSTDTQYF TGTGCCAGCAGCGCCGGGGGGTATAGCACAGATACGCAGTATTTT
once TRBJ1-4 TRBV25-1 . CASSEYGRVTTNEKLFF TGTGCCAGCAGTGAATATGGGAGGGTCACAACTAATGAAAAACTGTTTTTT
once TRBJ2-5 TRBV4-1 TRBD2 CASSHGREGQETQYF TGCGCCAGCAGCCACGGACGGGAGGGTCAAGAGACCCAGTACTTC
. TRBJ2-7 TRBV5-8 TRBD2 CASSYSGSGYEQYF TGTGCCAGCAGCTATAGCGGGAGTGGGTACGAGCAGTACTTC
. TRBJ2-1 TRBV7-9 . CASSLELGTQFF TGTGCCAGCAGCTTAGAACTAGGAACGCAGTTCTTC
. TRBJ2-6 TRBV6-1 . CASRVSGGANVLTF TGTGCCAGCAGGGTGTCCGGCGGGGCCAACGTCCTGACTTTC
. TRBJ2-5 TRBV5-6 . CASSLGGSQETQYF TGTGCCAGCAGCTTGGGCGGAAGCCAAGAGACCCAGTACTTC
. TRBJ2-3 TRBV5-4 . CASSFRAGDTQYF TGTGCCAGCAGCTTCCGGGCCGGAGATACGCAGTATTTT
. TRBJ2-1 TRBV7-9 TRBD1 CASSLAGGEEQFF TGTGCCAGCAGCTTAGCAGGGGGCGAAGAGCAGTTCTTC
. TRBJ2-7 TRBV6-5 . CASKDMSSYEQYF TGTGCCAGCAAGGACATGAGCTCCTACGAGCAGTACTTC
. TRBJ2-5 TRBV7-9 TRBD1 CASSPVPGQGVETQYF TGTGCCAGCAGCCCAGTACCGGGACAGGGGGTAGAGACCCAGTACTTC
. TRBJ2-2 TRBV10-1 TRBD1 CASSEFTGTGNTGELFF TGCGCCAGCAGTGAGTTCACCGGGACAGGGAACACCGGGGAGCTGTTTTTT
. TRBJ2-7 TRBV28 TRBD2 CASSKSLSGATYEQYF TGTGCCAGCAGTAAATCTTTAAGCGGGGCGACCTACGAGCAGTACTTC
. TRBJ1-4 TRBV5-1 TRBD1 CASSLALQGGLPEKLFF TGCGCCAGCAGCTTGGCCTTGCAGGGGGGCTTACCCGAAAAACTGTTTTTT
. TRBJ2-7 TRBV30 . CAWSVDGYEQYF TGTGCCTGGAGTGTAGACGGGTACGAGCAGTACTTC
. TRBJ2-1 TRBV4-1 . CASSQAGNRNEQFF TGCGCCAGCAGCCAGGCAGGGAATAGGAATGAGCAGTTCTTC
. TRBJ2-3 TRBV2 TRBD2 CASRAGETDTQYF TGTGCCAGCAGGGCGGGAGAAACAGATACGCAGTATTTT
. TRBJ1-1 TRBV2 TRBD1 CASFDRGSGNTEAFF TGTGCCAGCTTCGACAGGGGCAGTGGGAACACTGAAGCTTTCTTT
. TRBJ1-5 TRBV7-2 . CASSSLGPRQLYSNQPQHF TGTGCCAGCAGCTCCCTCGGACCGAGGCAGTTATATAGCAATCAGCCCCAGCATTTT
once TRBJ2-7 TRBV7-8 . CASSPGISSYEQYF TGTGCCAGCAGCCCTGGCATAAGCTCCTACGAGCAGTACTTC
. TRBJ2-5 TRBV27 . CASSSTPYWKETQYF TGTGCCAGCAGTTCCACACCGTACTGGAAAGAGACCCAGTACTTC
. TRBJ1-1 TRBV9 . CASSAHHGNTEAFF TGTGCCAGCAGCGCCCACCACGGAAACACTGAAGCTTTCTTT
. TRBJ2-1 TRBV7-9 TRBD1 CASSFSWSGQEPNEQFF TGTGCCAGCAGCTTCTCTTGGTCGGGACAGGAGCCCAATGAGCAGTTCTTC
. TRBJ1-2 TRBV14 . CASSRRVSVGPGTDNYGYTF TGTGCCAGCAGCCGAAGAGTCAGCGTCGGACCCGGGACGGATAACTATGGCTACACCTTC
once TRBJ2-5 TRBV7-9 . CASSLGETAAETQYF TGTGCCAGCAGCTTAGGGGAGACTGCCGCCGAGACCCAGTACTTC
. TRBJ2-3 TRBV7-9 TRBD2 CASSSAAGAADTQYF TGTGCCAGCAGCTCCGCAGCGGGAGCGGCAGATACGCAGTATTTT
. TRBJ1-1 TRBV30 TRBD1 CAWRRLGTGLYTEAFF TGTGCCTGGAGGAGACTCGGGACAGGGCTATACACTGAAGCTTTCTTT
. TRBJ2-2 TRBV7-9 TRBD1 CASSRKGQDDTGELFF TGTGCCAGCAGTAGAAAGGGACAGGATGACACCGGGGAGCTGTTTTTT
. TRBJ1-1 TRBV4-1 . CASSQDPGQGSEAFF TGCGCCAGCAGCCAAGATCCGGGGCAGGGCTCTGAAGCTTTCTTT